The entry that follows covers one TCR beta chain sequence. Measured with immunoSEQ multiplex PCR; TCRdb has only the in-frame clones, and not every one. The sample holds fewer than 120,000 clones, 76% seen once. This sample was taken from a study of blood T cell repertoires in COVID-19. The overall study: From the United States, Italy and Spain came samples of acute and convalescent COVID-19. PBMCs, B-cell-depleted T cells, or T cells provided the cDNA or gDNA that made up the material.

The CDR3 is 15 residues long. The receptor's source is a woman of 80 years or more with acute or convalescent COVID-19. The rearrangement links TRBV21-1 to TRBJ1-2; TRBD1, the D gene given by the table, was not confirmed from the DNA. TRBV21-1 is tagged as a pseudogene. The sequenced material came from peripheral blood. CDR3 sequence reads: CASSKDGTGQDGYTF. The DNA of the CDR3 is TGTGCCAGCAGCAAAGACGGGACAGGACAGGATGGCTACACCTTC.